The rows below give T cell receptor beta chains drawn from one sample of a study of cytomegalovirus exposure and HLA in healthy donors. Profiled with immunoSEQ multiplex PCR; TCRdb holds only in-frame clones, not every one. The sample has around 150,000 clones; approximately 78% are singletons. The specimen was PBMCs. The source of these receptors is a male donor in good health and CMV-seronegative. CDR3s include the opening cysteine and the closing phenylalanine or tryptophan. D genes are given only for firm matches. Some rows mark clone size as missing; the rest say once, few, many or name a class of expanded clone.

abundance: once
j_gene: TRBJ2-7
d_gene: .
v_gene: TRBV2
CDR3aa: CASSEDYSYEQYF
CDR3nt: TGTGCCAGCAGCGAAGATTACTCCTACGAGCAGTACTTC

abundance: .
j_gene: TRBJ2-2
d_gene: TRBD2
v_gene: TRBV7-2
CDR3aa: CASSGTGGTAGELFF
CDR3nt: TGTGCCAGCAGCGGCACGGGAGGTACGGCCGGGGAGCTGTTTTTT

abundance: .
j_gene: TRBJ1-2
d_gene: .
v_gene: TRBV4-1
CDR3aa: CASSQDRGYGYTF
CDR3nt: TGCGCCAGCAGCCAAGATCGGGGCTATGGCTACACCTTC

abundance: .
j_gene: TRBJ1-4
d_gene: TRBD1
v_gene: TRBV13
CDR3aa: CASSYTGGDEKLFF
CDR3nt: TGTGCCAGCAGCTATACAGGGGGTGATGAAAAACTGTTTTTT

abundance: .
j_gene: TRBJ2-5
d_gene: TRBD1
v_gene: TRBV2
CDR3aa: CASSEATTGVRKTQYF
CDR3nt: TGTGCCAGCAGTGAAGCGACCACAGGGGTCCGGAAGACCCAGTACTTC

abundance: few
j_gene: TRBJ2-5
d_gene: .
v_gene: TRBV7-2
CDR3aa: CASSRDGLGGTQYF
CDR3nt: TGTGCCAGCAGCCGAGACGGGTTGGGAGGGACCCAGTACTTC

abundance: once
j_gene: TRBJ1-5
d_gene: .
v_gene: TRBV7-9
CDR3aa: CASSLTTGSQPQHF
CDR3nt: TGTGCCAGCAGCTTAACAACGGGAAGTCAGCCCCAGCATTTT

abundance: .
j_gene: TRBJ2-7
d_gene: TRBD1
v_gene: TRBV27
CDR3aa: CASSWGQSYEQYF
CDR3nt: TGTGCCAGCAGCTGGGGACAGTCCTACGAGCAGTACTTC

abundance: once
j_gene: TRBJ2-2
d_gene: .
v_gene: TRBV5-5
CDR3aa: CASSLGTGGSGELFF
CDR3nt: TGTGCCAGCAGCTTGGGAACCGGGGGTTCCGGGGAGCTGTTTTTT

abundance: few
j_gene: TRBJ2-3
d_gene: TRBD1
v_gene: TRBV4-1
CDR3aa: CASSQEDRAADTQYF
CDR3nt: TGCGCCAGCAGCCAAGAGGACAGGGCGGCGGATACGCAGTATTTT

abundance: .
j_gene: TRBJ2-7
d_gene: .
v_gene: TRBV11-2
CDR3aa: CASSRSSASYEQYF
CDR3nt: TGTGCCAGCAGCAGATCTAGCGCCTCCTACGAGCAGTACTTC

abundance: once
j_gene: TRBJ2-7
d_gene: TRBD1
v_gene: TRBV18
CDR3aa: CASSRDRGYEQYF
CDR3nt: TGTGCCAGCTCACGGGACAGGGGATACGAGCAGTACTTC

abundance: .
j_gene: TRBJ1-1
d_gene: .
v_gene: TRBV5-1
CDR3aa: CASSHVGGGTEAFF
CDR3nt: TGCGCCAGCAGCCACGTAGGGGGGGGCACTGAAGCTTTCTTT

abundance: .
j_gene: TRBJ2-7
d_gene: TRBD1
v_gene: TRBV7-2
CDR3aa: CASSPDRFLYEQYF
CDR3nt: TGTGCCAGCAGCCCGGACAGGTTCCTCTACGAGCAGTACTTC

abundance: .
j_gene: TRBJ2-1
d_gene: TRBD2
v_gene: TRBV5-1
CDR3aa: CASSSTGTNVVEQFF
CDR3nt: TGCGCCAGCAGCTCAACCGGGACTAACGTCGTTGAGCAGTTCTTC

abundance: .
j_gene: TRBJ2-2
d_gene: .
v_gene: TRBV4-3
CDR3aa: CASSRLVGNGELFF
CDR3nt: TGCGCCAGCAGCCGACTAGTAGGGAACGGGGAGCTGTTTTTT

abundance: once
j_gene: TRBJ1-3
d_gene: .
v_gene: TRBV7-2
CDR3aa: CASSLVSGGNTIYF
CDR3nt: TGTGCCAGCAGCTTAGTATCAGGGGGAAACACCATATATTTT

abundance: .
j_gene: TRBJ2-7
d_gene: .
v_gene: TRBV4-1
CDR3aa: CASSQAGEYYEQYF
CDR3nt: TGCGCCAGCAGCCAAGCCGGGGAGTACTACGAGCAGTACTTC

abundance: .
j_gene: TRBJ2-1
d_gene: TRBD1
v_gene: TRBV29-1
CDR3aa: CSVGSTGGNEQFF
CDR3nt: TGCAGCGTTGGCTCGACAGGGGGCAATGAGCAGTTCTTC

abundance: few
j_gene: TRBJ1-1
d_gene: TRBD1
v_gene: TRBV4-1
CDR3aa: CASSQVDRGLGNTEAFF
CDR3nt: TGCGCCAGCAGCCAAGTTGACAGGGGGCTCGGGAACACTGAAGCTTTCTTT

abundance: few
j_gene: TRBJ1-2
d_gene: TRBD1
v_gene: TRBV20-1
CDR3aa: CSAQGGGGYTF
CDR3nt: TGCAGTGCACAGGGGGGCGGTGGCTACACCTTC

abundance: .
j_gene: TRBJ2-1
d_gene: TRBD1
v_gene: TRBV5-4
CDR3aa: CASSPGTGRTRGPNEQFF
CDR3nt: TGTGCCAGCAGCCCCGGGACAGGGCGGACTAGAGGCCCCAATGAGCAGTTCTTC

abundance: .
j_gene: TRBJ1-1
d_gene: TRBD1
v_gene: TRBV7-2
CDR3aa: CASSLGQGIMNTEAFF
CDR3nt: TGTGCCAGCAGCTTAGGACAGGGGATTATGAACACTGAAGCTTTCTTT

abundance: .
j_gene: TRBJ1-6
d_gene: .
v_gene: TRBV27
CDR3aa: CASSVSGRGGSPLHF
CDR3nt: TGTGCCAGCAGTGTGTCGGGGAGGGGAGGTTCACCCCTCCACTTT

abundance: .
j_gene: TRBJ2-5
d_gene: .
v_gene: TRBV11-2
CDR3aa: CASRQGDQETQYF
CDR3nt: TGTGCCAGCAGACAGGGTGATCAAGAGACCCAGTACTTC

abundance: few
j_gene: TRBJ1-6
d_gene: .
v_gene: TRBV7-2
CDR3aa: CASSEGGFGNSPLHF
CDR3nt: TGTGCCAGCAGCGAAGGGGGATTCGGGAATTCACCCCTCCACTTT

abundance: .
j_gene: TRBJ1-2
d_gene: TRBD1
v_gene: TRBV5-1
CDR3aa: CASSAGQGGVVYTF
CDR3nt: TGCGCCAGCAGCGCCGGACAGGGGGGGGTTGTCTACACCTTC

abundance: .
j_gene: TRBJ1-1
d_gene: .
v_gene: TRBV4-3
CDR3aa: CASSQERGLNTEAFF
CDR3nt: TGCGCCAGCAGCCAAGAACGAGGCCTGAACACTGAAGCTTTCTTT

abundance: once
j_gene: TRBJ2-1
d_gene: TRBD1
v_gene: TRBV6-5
CDR3aa: CASSYRNRGDEQFF
CDR3nt: TGTGCCAGCAGTTACCGTAACAGGGGAGATGAGCAGTTCTTC

abundance: .
j_gene: TRBJ2-4
d_gene: TRBD1
v_gene: TRBV2
CDR3aa: CASRSGTDIAKNIQYF
CDR3nt: TGTGCCAGCAGGTCCGGGACAGACATAGCCAAAAACATTCAGTACTTC

abundance: .
j_gene: TRBJ2-2
d_gene: TRBD2
v_gene: TRBV7-6
CDR3aa: CASSLAQIAGSNTGELFF
CDR3nt: TGTGCCAGCAGCTTAGCCCAGATAGCGGGATCGAACACCGGGGAGCTGTTTTTT

abundance: .
j_gene: TRBJ1-2
d_gene: .
v_gene: TRBV11-2
CDR3aa: CASSWGPPGDYGYTF
CDR3nt: TGTGCCAGCAGCTGGGGACCTCCGGGGGACTATGGCTACACCTTC

abundance: .
j_gene: TRBJ1-1
d_gene: .
v_gene: TRBV5-4
CDR3aa: CASSANPGGNTEAFF
CDR3nt: TGTGCCAGCAGCGCTAATCCGGGGGGCAACACTGAAGCTTTCTTT

abundance: .
j_gene: TRBJ2-1
d_gene: .
v_gene: TRBV6-1
CDR3aa: CASSESPAGDNEQFF
CDR3nt: TGTGCCAGCAGTGAAAGCCCGGCCGGGGACAATGAGCAGTTCTTC

abundance: .
j_gene: TRBJ1-1
d_gene: .
v_gene: TRBV7-2
CDR3aa: CASSFAGINTEAFF
CDR3nt: TGTGCCAGCAGCTTCGCAGGGATAAACACTGAAGCTTTCTTT

abundance: .
j_gene: TRBJ2-1
d_gene: TRBD2
v_gene: TRBV28
CDR3aa: CASSLSGGSFYNEQFF
CDR3nt: TGTGCCAGCAGTTTATCGGGCGGGAGTTTCTACAATGAGCAGTTCTTC

abundance: .
j_gene: TRBJ1-5
d_gene: TRBD1
v_gene: TRBV28
CDR3aa: CAITTGNNQPQHF
CDR3nt: TGTGCCATTACGACAGGGAACAATCAGCCCCAGCATTTT

abundance: .
j_gene: TRBJ2-1
d_gene: .
v_gene: TRBV5-1
CDR3aa: CASSSGNEQFF
CDR3nt: TGCGCCAGCAGCTCCGGGAATGAGCAGTTCTTC

abundance: .
j_gene: TRBJ2-7
d_gene: .
v_gene: TRBV28
CDR3aa: CASSSGLTAEQYF
CDR3nt: TGTGCCAGCAGTTCGGGTCTAACGGCCGAGCAGTACTTC

abundance: few
j_gene: TRBJ2-1
d_gene: .
v_gene: TRBV6-5
CDR3aa: CASSYGRYNEQFF
CDR3nt: TGTGCCAGCAGTTACGGGAGGTACAATGAGCAGTTCTTC